The 10 T cell receptor beta chains below were found in one sample sequenced in a study of CD8+CD57+ T cells in acquired aplastic anemia. TCR beta VDJ and CDR3 were profiled, and genomic DNA was the template. TCRdb re-derived calls from the reads in MiXCR, one entry per CDR3 protein. The table records 150,000 to 200,000 distinct CDR3 sequences, 50% to 75% of them present only once. The sample was sorted CD4+, CD8+, or CD8+CD57+ T cells (not recorded which) from PBMCs. These receptors came from a human donor in good health.

The chain recombines TRBV5-1 with TRBJ2-7; possible D gene TRBD2, 5 bases. V was pared by 5 bases and J by 7 bases, with 10 bases between. This CDR3 has 11 residues. Germline CDR1 reads SGHRS; CDR2 reads YFSETQ. DNA for the CDR3: TGCGCCAGCAGTTCAGGCGGGGAGCAGTACTTC. Protein: CASSSGGEQYF. Filled out from reference TRBV5-1 and TRBJ2-7, the complete variable domain reads KAGVTQTPRYLIKTRGQQVTLSCSPISGHRSVSWYQQTPGQGLQFLFEYFSETQRNKGNFPGRFSGRQFSNSRSEMNVSTLELGDSALYLCASSSGGEQYFGPGTRLTVT.

This clonotype turned up a few times. The chain employs TRBV7-9 and TRBJ1-6; possibly TRBD1 for D (5 bases). CDR1 SEHNR and CDR2 FQNEAQ come from the germline V gene (reference sequence). The germline V and J ends were trimmed by 5 bases and 8 bases, with 13 bases remaining between them. The CDR3 runs 14 residues. This CDR3 is CASSRGEGYSPLHF. CDR3 coding DNA: TGTGCCAGCAGCCGAGGGGAGGGTTATTCACCCCTCCACTTT. Full variable domain (outside the CDR3, taken from reference TRBV7-9 and TRBJ1-6): DTGVSQNPRHKITKRGQNVTFRCDPISEHNRLYWYRQTLGQGPEFLTYFQNEAQLEKSRLLSDRFSAERPKGSFSTLEIQRTEQGDSAMYLCASSRGEGYSPLHFGNGTRLTVT.

In its sample, this clonotype was seen many times. This chain joins TRBV20-1 and TRBJ2-1; D not certain. Germline assignment: CDR1 DFQATT and CDR2 SNEGSKA (reference sequence). This CDR3 comprises 13 residues. The V gene lost 5 bases and the J gene lost 2 bases, with 10 bases spanning the gap. Here the CDR3 reads CSAPRAAYNEQFF. The CDR3, as DNA: TGCAGTGCTCCCCGGGCAGCCTACAATGAGCAGTTCTTC.

As DNA, the CDR3 is TGCAGCGTTGAAAAGGCTAGCGGGAGCAATGAGCAGTTCTTC. It codes for CSVEKASGSNEQFF. The chain uses TRBV29-1 and TRBJ2-1, with 10 nucleotides matching TRBD2. Germline V CDR1 and CDR2: SQVTM, ANQGSEA. The V segment lost 2 bases and the J segment 6 bases; nucleotides outside the gene matches: 4. This CDR3 has 14 residues.

Remarks on this clonotype: At one of its ends the junction is not consistent with the germline gene, which may arise from a read error. The chain is built from TRBV7-8 and TRBJ1-3, with a tentative D call TRBD1 (6 bases). This CDR3 contains 13 residues. CDR1 and CDR2 (germline): SGHVS, FQNEAQ. The CDR3 region is CASTRGFGNAIYF. The DNA for the CDR3 is TGTGCCAGCACGAGGGGGTTCGGAAACGCCATATATTTT.

This clonotype was found once. The V and J genes are TRBV4-1 and TRBJ1-2; 8 bases line up with TRBD1. Germline V CDR1 and CDR2: MGHRA, YSYEKL. The CDR3 has 17 residues. V lost 5 bases, J lost 0 bases, and 11 bases stayed unmatched. CDR3 region: CASSVLGQELANYGYTF. DNA for the CDR3: TGCGCCAGCAGCGTACTGGGACAGGAGCTCGCTAACTATGGCTACACCTTC.

The rearrangement uses TRBV7-8 and TRBJ1-5; D gene uncertain. The CDR3 runs to 14 residues. The V end was cut by 5 bases, the J end by 0 bases, with 8 bases between. The germline V gene has CDR1 SGHVS and CDR2 FQNEAQ. The CDR3 sequence is CASSADYSNQPQHF. In nucleotides, the CDR3 is TGTGCCAGCAGCGCAGATTATAGCAATCAGCCCCAGCATTTT.

J is TRBJ2-1 and V is TRBV24-1; D unresolved. Trimming pared 0 bases from V and 11 bases from J, leaving 7 bases between. Germline V gene lookup returns CDR1 KGHDR and CDR2 SFDVKD. The CDR3 has 12 amino acids. The CDR3 is CATSDLGKKQFF. The DNA of the CDR3 is TGTGCCACCAGTGATTTGGGTAAAAAGCAGTTCTTC.

This clonotype was seen more than once but under ten times. The V and J genes are TRBV25-1 and TRBJ1-1; no clear D gene. Germline V gene sequence: CDR1 MGHDK, CDR2 SYGVNS. The V end lost 8 bases, the J end lost 1 base, and 8 bases lay between the germline ends. The CDR3 totals 12 residues. The CDR3 region is CASGPRNTEAFF. The CDR3 coding sequence is TGTGCCAGCGGTCCCAGGAACACTGAAGCTTTCTTT.

The chain recombines TRBV24-1 with TRBJ2-1; 7 bases line up with TRBD1. V was clipped by 9 bases and J by 9 bases; unmatched bases: 10. This CDR3 spans 13 amino acids. The germline CDR1 and CDR2 sequences are KGHDR and SFDVKD. CDR3 sequence (DNA): TGTGCCACCGGGGGACAGTCCCTTGTTGAGCAGTTCTTC. Translated, it gives CATGGQSLVEQFF.